The T cell receptor beta chain under discussion was sequenced for a study of blood T cell repertoires in COVID-19. Study context: PBMCs, B-cell-depleted T cells, or T cells were the source of the cDNA or gDNA that made up the material.

The CDR3 sequence is 15 residues long. Per germline, CDR1 SGHRS and CDR2 YFSETQ. J was trimmed by 6 bases and V by 1 base; bases with no gene match: 7. Enrolled during active infection, Seattle patients were then followed longitudinally. This clone was observed many times. Methods used by the authors: Amplifying reference gene primers gave estimates of nucleated cell counts. Assay: immunoSEQ multiplex PCR; the TCRdb copy retains only in-frame clones and omits some. Clone size and the V and J calls come from that table; the DNA yielded D and trimming. The data show about 250,000 clones, with approximately 89% seen just once and around 6.5% held by the top ten.

This TCR was recovered from a young woman with COVID-19, enrolled during active disease. The chain uses TRBV5-1 and TRBJ1-2, with 9 bases matching TRBD1. The sequencing input was peripheral blood. CDR3 amino acids: CASSLYFGTGNGYTF. The CDR3 coding sequence is TGCGCCAGCAGCTTGTACTTCGGGACAGGGAATGGCTACACCTTC. Combining the CDR3 with reference TRBV5-1 and TRBJ1-2 gives the whole variable domain KAGVTQTPRYLIKTRGQQVTLSCSPISGHRSVSWYQQTPGQGLQFLFEYFSETQRNKGNFPGRFSGRQFSNSRSEMNVSTLELGDSALYLCASSLYFGTGNGYTFGSGTRLTVV.